Following are 15 T cell receptor beta chains from one sample sequenced in a study of blood T cell repertoires in COVID-19. Data came from immunoSEQ multiplex PCR; TCRdb stores just in-frame clones and leaves some out. The sample yields a few hundred thousand clones, about 90% seen once. The source material was peripheral blood. All receptors come from a woman in her fifties or sixties with acute or convalescent COVID-19.

This chain joins TRBV19 and TRBJ1-5; 7 bases align to TRBD1. The CDR3 loop spans 17 amino acids. Trimming at V came to 6 bases and at J to 3 bases, leaving 14 bases not matched to a gene. Per the germline V gene, CDR1 is LNHDA and CDR2 is SQIVND (reference sequence). The DNA of the CDR3 is TGTGCCAGTAGCACCAGCCTCGGACAGGCCCTCAATCAGCCCCAGCATTTT. This codes for CASSTSLGQALNQPQHF.

This chain links TRBV11-2 with TRBJ2-1; D remains ambiguous. The CDR3 consists of 14 residues. The V end lost 3 bases, the J end lost 7 bases, and 13 bases lay between the germline ends. Germline V gene data show CDR1 as SGHAT and CDR2 as FQNNGV. Here the CDR3 DNA reads TGTGCCAGCAGCTTTTCAGGATTTTCTAATGAGCAGTTCTTC. Amino acid sequence: CASSFSGFSNEQFF.

This clone has more than one count but fewer than ten. The CDR3 coding sequence is TGTGCCATCAGTGATCCAGGGGCGGTTTACACTGAAGCTTTCTTT. Translating gives CAISDPGAVYTEAFF. V is TRBV10-3 and J is TRBJ1-1; D might be TRBD1 (6 bases). Germline CDR1 is ENHRY and CDR2 is SYGVKD. The ends were cut back, 3 bases at V and 3 bases at J, with 14 bases in the middle. The CDR3 is 15 amino acids.

The chain links TRBV5-4 to TRBJ2-3; D is perhaps TRBD1 (5 bases). V was cut by 3 bases and J by 3 bases, with 11 bases left in between. The CDR3 is 14 residues long. The germline CDR1 and CDR2 sequences are SGHNT and YYREEE (reference sequence). CDR3: CASSSPTDTDTQYF. The CDR3 nucleotides are TGTGCCAGCAGCTCCCCGACAGATACAGATACGCAGTATTTT.

The chain is built from TRBV4-2 and TRBJ1-5; TRBD1 might be the D (6 bases). The CDR3 spans 16 residues. Deletions cut 0 bases from V and 1 base from J, with 10 bases between. CDR1 and CDR2 (germline): LGHNA, YNFKEQ. The CDR3: CASSQDPGQSNQPQHF. As DNA, the CDR3 is TGTGCCAGCAGCCAAGATCCCGGACAGAGCAATCAGCCCCAGCATTTT.

The J gene is TRBJ2-7, the V gene TRBV9; D not resolved. This CDR3 spans 14 amino acids. Trimming left V 0 bases short and J 2 bases short, with 9 bases between. From germline, CDR1 is SGDLS and CDR2 YYNGEE. CDR3 sequence: CASSVGAQPYEQYF. The CDR3 nucleotides are TGTGCCAGCAGCGTAGGGGCCCAACCCTACGAGCAGTACTTC.

V usage is TRBV2 and J usage is TRBJ1-2, with a possible D match to TRBD1 (6 bases). V was pared by 6 bases and J by 4 bases, with 12 bases between. The CDR3 sequence is 13 residues long. Germline V gene data show CDR1 as SNHLY and CDR2 as FYNNEI. CDR3: CASRDRGPYGYTF. CDR3 nucleotide sequence: TGTGCCAGCAGGGACAGAGGGCCCTATGGCTACACCTTC.

This chain joins TRBV19 and TRBJ1-6, with TRBD1 matching over 9 bases. J gave up 10 bases and V 8 bases, and 12 bases lay outside the gene matches. CDR3 length: 15 residues. Germline values: CDR1 LNHDA, CDR2 SQIVND (reference sequence). The DNA for the CDR3 is TGTGCCAGTGGAACCGGGACAGGGTTCGACTCACCCCTCCACTTT. This gives the protein CASGTGTGFDSPLHF.

The chain has TRBV7-8 and TRBJ1-5; TRBD1 is a possible D gene (6 bases). CDR1 and CDR2 from the germline V gene are SGHVS and FQNEAQ. The CDR3 totals 14 residues. Trimming left V 0 bases short and J 4 bases short, with 7 bases between. The CDR3 region has the DNA TGTGCCAGCAGCTTAGCAACAGGGAATCAGCCCCAGCATTTT. It codes for CASSLATGNQPQHF.

This chain uses TRBV2 with TRBJ1-2; D call uncertain. V lost 5 bases to trimming and J lost 0 bases, with 7 bases between them. The germline CDR1 and CDR2 sequences are SNHLY and FYNNEI. The CDR3 extends over 13 amino acids. The CDR3 region has the DNA TGTGCCAGCAGTCCGACACCTAACTATGGCTACACCTTC. Its protein is CASSPTPNYGYTF.

This chain connects TRBV4-2 to TRBJ2-2; 14 positions agree with TRBD2. Germline CDR1 and CDR2: LGHNA and YNFKEQ. This CDR3 is 19 amino acids long. V lost 4 bases, J lost 1 base, and 8 bases stayed unmatched. CDR3 region: CASSPGLAGGPRNTGELFF. The CDR3 nucleotides are TGTGCCAGCAGCCCCGGACTAGCGGGGGGCCCGCGGAACACCGGGGAGCTGTTTTTT.

The chain has TRBV28 and TRBJ1-6; D uncertain. V was trimmed by 1 base and J by 4 bases, leaving 8 bases between them. The CDR3 loop spans 15 amino acids. The germline V gene encodes CDR1 MDHEN and CDR2 SYDVKM. The CDR3 coding sequence is TGTGCCAGCAGTTTATTAACTCAATATAATTCACCCCTCCACTTT. This encodes CASSLLTQYNSPLHF.

Regarding this clone: At the DNA level, this CDR3 is encoded by other sequences in the same sample as well. This chain links TRBV4-1 with TRBJ1-2; D call uncertain. Trimming removed 0 bases at V and 1 base at J, with 6 bases between. Germline CDR1 reads MGHRA; CDR2 reads YSYEKL. This CDR3 contains 14 residues. CDR3 amino acids: CASSQDRGNYGYTF. DNA of the CDR3: TGCGCCAGCAGCCAAGATCGAGGTAACTATGGCTACACCTTC.

This sequence joins TRBV5-1 and TRBJ2-1; 8 bases align to TRBD1. The CDR3 sequence is 14 residues long. Looked up from germline, CDR1 is SGHRS and CDR2 is YFSETQ. V was clipped by 2 bases and J by 7 bases; unmatched bases: 5. CDR3 sequence (DNA): TGCGCCAGCAGCTTTCCGACAGGGGATAATGAGCAGTTCTTC. It encodes CASSFPTGDNEQFF.

The genes are TRBV28 and TRBJ1-4; 7 nucleotides line up with TRBD1. The CDR3 covers 15 residues. Germline lookup yields CDR1 MDHEN and CDR2 SYDVKM. Unmatched junction bases numbered 7, after V lost 6 bases and J lost 3 bases. The CDR3 reads CASSSRQGPNEKLFF. The CDR3 region has the DNA TGTGCCAGCAGCTCACGACAGGGACCTAATGAAAAACTGTTTTTT. Drawing the rest from reference TRBV28 and TRBJ1-4, the complete variable domain is DVKVTQSSRYLVKRTGEKVFLECVQDMDHENMFWYRQDPGLGLRLIYFSYDVKMKEKGDIPEGYSVSREKKERFSLILESASTNQTSMYLCASSSRQGPNEKLFFGSGTQLSVL.